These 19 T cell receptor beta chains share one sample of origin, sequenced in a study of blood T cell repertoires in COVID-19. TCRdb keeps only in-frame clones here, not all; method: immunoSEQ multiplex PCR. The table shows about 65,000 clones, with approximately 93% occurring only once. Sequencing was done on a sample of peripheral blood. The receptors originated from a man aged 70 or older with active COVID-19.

CDR3 bases: TGTGCCAGCAGTTTGGGACAGGGAGGTAGCTATGGCTACACCTTC. Amino acid sequence: CASSLGQGGSYGYTF. The chain joins TRBV27 to TRBJ1-2; TRBD1 aligns across 9 bases. This CDR3 has 15 amino acids. CDR1 and CDR2 (germline): MNHEY, SMNVEV (reference sequence). V dropped 3 bases and J dropped 4; count of bases not matched to a gene: 6.

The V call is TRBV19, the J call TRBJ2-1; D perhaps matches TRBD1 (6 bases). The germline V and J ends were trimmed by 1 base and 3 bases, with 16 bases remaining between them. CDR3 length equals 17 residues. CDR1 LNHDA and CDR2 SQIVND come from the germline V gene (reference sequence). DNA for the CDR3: TGTGCCAGTAGTATAGGCTCCCCTGGGGGCCTCTACAATGAGCAGTTCTTC. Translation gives CASSIGSPGGLYNEQFF.

The CDR3 bases are TGTGCCATCCCCCCGGAGGGTCGGAATTCACCCCTCCACTTT. This codes for CAIPPEGRNSPLHF. The chain joins TRBV10-3 to TRBJ1-6; D call uncertain. The CDR3 runs 14 residues. V lost 8 bases to trimming and J lost 7 bases, with 15 bases between them. Germline V lookup: CDR1 ENHRY, CDR2 SYGVKD.

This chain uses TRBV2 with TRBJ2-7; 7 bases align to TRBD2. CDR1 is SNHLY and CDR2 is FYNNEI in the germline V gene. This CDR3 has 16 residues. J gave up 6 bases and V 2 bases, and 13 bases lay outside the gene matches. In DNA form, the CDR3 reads TGTGCCAGCAGTGAACGTGGGCGGGGGAGATCCCTCGAGCAGTACGTC. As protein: CASSERGRGRSLEQYV.

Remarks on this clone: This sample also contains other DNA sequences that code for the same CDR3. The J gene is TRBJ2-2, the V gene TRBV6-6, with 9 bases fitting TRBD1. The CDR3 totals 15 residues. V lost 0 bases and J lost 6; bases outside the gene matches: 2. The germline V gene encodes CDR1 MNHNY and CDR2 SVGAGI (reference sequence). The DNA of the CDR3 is TGTGCCAGCAGTTACTCAGGGACAGGGTCCGGGGAGCTGTTTTTT. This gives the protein CASSYSGTGSGELFF.

The CDR3 DNA is TGCGCCAGCAGCCGTGGACATACGAACACCGGGGAGCTGTTTTTT. Protein product: CASSRGHTNTGELFF. The chain combines TRBV4-3 with TRBJ2-2; D possibly corresponds to TRBD1 (5 bases). The CDR3 totals 15 residues. Germline V lookup: CDR1 LGHNA, CDR2 YSLEER. With 4 bases removed from V and 0 bases from J, the gap between germline ends came to 9 bases.

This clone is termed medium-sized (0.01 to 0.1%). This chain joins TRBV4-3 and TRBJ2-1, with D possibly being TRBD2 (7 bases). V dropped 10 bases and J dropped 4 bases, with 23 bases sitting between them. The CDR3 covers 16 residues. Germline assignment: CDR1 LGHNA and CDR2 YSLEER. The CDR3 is CATTGSFSGDYNEQFF. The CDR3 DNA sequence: TGCGCCACCACAGGGTCGTTCAGCGGGGATTACAATGAGCAGTTCTTC.

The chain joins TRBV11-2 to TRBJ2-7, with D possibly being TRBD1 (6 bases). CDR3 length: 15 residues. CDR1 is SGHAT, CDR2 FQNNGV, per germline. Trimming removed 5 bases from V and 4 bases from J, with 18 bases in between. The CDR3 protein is CASSPFTGMVYEQYF. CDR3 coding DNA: TGTGCCAGCAGCCCCTTTACAGGGATGGTATACGAGCAGTACTTC. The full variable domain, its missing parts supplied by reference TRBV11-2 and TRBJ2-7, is EAGVAQSPRYKIIEKRQSVAFWCNPISGHATLYWYQQILGQGPKLLIQFQNNGVVDDSQLPKDRFSAERLKGVDSTLKIQPAKLEDSAVYLCASSPFTGMVYEQYFGPGTRLTVT.

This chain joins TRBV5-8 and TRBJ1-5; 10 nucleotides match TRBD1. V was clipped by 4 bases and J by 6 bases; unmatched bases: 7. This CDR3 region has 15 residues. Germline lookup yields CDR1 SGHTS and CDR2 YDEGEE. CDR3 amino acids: CASSHGQGEGQPQHF. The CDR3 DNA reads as TGTGCCAGCAGCCATGGACAGGGGGAAGGTCAGCCCCAGCATTTT. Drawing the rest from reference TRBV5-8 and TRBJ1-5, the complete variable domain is EAGVTQSPTHLIKTRGQQATLRCSPISGHTSVYWYQQALGLGLQFLLWYDEGEERNRGNFPPRFSGRQFPNYSSELNVNALELEDSALYLCASSHGQGEGQPQHFGDGTRLSIL.

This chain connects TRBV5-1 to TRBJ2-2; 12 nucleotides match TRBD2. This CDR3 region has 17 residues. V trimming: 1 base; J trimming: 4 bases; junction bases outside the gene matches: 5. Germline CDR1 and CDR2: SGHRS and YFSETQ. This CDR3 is CASSLPSGGAPTGELFF. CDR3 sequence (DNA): TGCGCCAGCAGCTTGCCTAGCGGGGGGGCTCCCACCGGGGAGCTGTTTTTT.

CDR3 nucleotides: TGCGCCAGCAGCCAAGTCGGACTTAACTATGGCTACACCTTC. Translating it yields CASSQVGLNYGYTF. V and J are TRBV4-1 and TRBJ1-2, with D hard to call. The V and J ends lost 1 base and 1 base respectively, with 7 bases between them. Per the germline V gene, CDR1 is MGHRA and CDR2 is YSYEKL. The CDR3 is 14 amino acids.

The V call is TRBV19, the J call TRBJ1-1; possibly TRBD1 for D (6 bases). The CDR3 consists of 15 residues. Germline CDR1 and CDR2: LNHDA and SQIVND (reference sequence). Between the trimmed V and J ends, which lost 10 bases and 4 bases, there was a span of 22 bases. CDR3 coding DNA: TGTGCCACCGCCCGGGGGGGCGGATGGGGCACTGAAGCTTTCTTT. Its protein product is CATARGGGWGTEAFF.

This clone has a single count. CDR3 sequence reads: CASSKAPQTVNEKLFF. The DNA for the CDR3 is TGTGCCAGCAGCAAGGCCCCACAGACAGTTAATGAAAAACTGTTTTTT. V usage is TRBV21-1 and J usage is TRBJ1-4; the table's D gene call, TRBD1, was not cross checked with the DNA. TRBV21-1 is recorded as a pseudogene. The CDR3 has 16 amino acids.

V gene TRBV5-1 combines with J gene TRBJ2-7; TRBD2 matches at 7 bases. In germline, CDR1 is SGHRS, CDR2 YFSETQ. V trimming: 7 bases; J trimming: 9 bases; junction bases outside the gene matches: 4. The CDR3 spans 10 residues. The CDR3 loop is CASWGGWQYV. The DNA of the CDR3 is TGCGCCAGCTGGGGGGGTTGGCAGTACGTC.

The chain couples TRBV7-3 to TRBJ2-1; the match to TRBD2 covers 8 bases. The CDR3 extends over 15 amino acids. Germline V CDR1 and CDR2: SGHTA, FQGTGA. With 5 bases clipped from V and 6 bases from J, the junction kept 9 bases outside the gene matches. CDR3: CASSPGTGGRNEQFF. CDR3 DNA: TGTGCCAGCAGCCCTGGGACGGGGGGGCGCAATGAGCAGTTCTTC.

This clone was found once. The CDR3 loop is CASSQSSGPYEQYV. The CDR3 DNA sequence: TGTGCCAGCAGCCAGAGTTCAGGGCCTTATGAGCAGTACGTC. The genes are TRBV5-5 and TRBJ2-7; a weak D match, TRBD1 (5 bases). CDR1 and CDR2 from the germline V gene are SGHKS and YYEKEE (reference sequence). The V gene lost 4 bases and the J gene lost 7 bases, with 18 bases spanning the gap. This CDR3 contains 14 residues.

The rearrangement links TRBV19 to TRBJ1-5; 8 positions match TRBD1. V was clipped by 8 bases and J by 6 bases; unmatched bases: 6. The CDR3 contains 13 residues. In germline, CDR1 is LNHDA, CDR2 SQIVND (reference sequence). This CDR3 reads CASLQGATQPQHF. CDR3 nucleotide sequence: TGTGCCAGTTTGCAGGGGGCGACTCAGCCCCAGCATTTT.

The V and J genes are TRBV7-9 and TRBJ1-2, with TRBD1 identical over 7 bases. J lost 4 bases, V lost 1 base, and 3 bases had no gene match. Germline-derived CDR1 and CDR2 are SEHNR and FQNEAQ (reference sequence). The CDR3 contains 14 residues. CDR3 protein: CASSLGGGVYGYTF. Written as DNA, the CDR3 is TGTGCCAGCAGCTTAGGAGGGGGCGTCTATGGCTACACCTTC.

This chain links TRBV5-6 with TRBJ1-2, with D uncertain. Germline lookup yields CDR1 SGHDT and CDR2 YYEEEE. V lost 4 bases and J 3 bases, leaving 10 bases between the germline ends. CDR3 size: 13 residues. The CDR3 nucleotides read TGTGCCAGCAGCCCAAACAGATACTATGGCTACACCTTC. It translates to CASSPNRYYGYTF. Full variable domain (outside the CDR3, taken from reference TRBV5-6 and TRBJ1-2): DAGVTQSPTHLIKTRGQQVTLRCSPKSGHDTVSWYQQALGQGPQFIFQYYEEEERQRGNFPDRFSGHQFPNYSSELNVNALLLGDSALYLCASSPNRYYGYTFGSGTRLTVV.